A single sample is the source of the 25 T cell receptor beta chains below, sequenced in a study of blood T cell repertoires in COVID-19. Repertoires were generated with immunoSEQ multiplex PCR, while TCRdb's copy carries only in-frame clones and drops some. Of about 330,000 clones detected, around 87% appear once; the ten largest clones hold approximately 4%. Sequencing used peripheral blood. The receptors were sampled from a woman in her forties or fifties with active or convalescent COVID-19.

The V gene is TRBV5-1, the J gene TRBJ2-5; possibly TRBD2 for D (7 bases). Germline V lookup: CDR1 SGHRS, CDR2 YFSETQ. The CDR3 runs 13 residues. The ends were cut back, 6 bases at V and 4 bases at J, with 13 bases in the middle. CDR3 DNA sequence: TGCGCCAGCATAGGGGGGGCCGGAGAGACCCAGTACTTC. It yields the protein CASIGGAGETQYF.

The chain combines TRBV28 with TRBJ2-7, with TRBD1 matching over 9 bases. The CDR3 sequence is 13 residues long. Germline CDR1 and CDR2: MDHEN and SYDVKM. V lost 9 bases and J lost 4; bases outside the gene matches: 7. The CDR3 coding sequence is TGTGCCAGTTCTCTGACAGGGGGGTACGAGCAGTACTTC. It specifies CASSLTGGYEQYF. Filled out from reference TRBV28 and TRBJ2-7, the complete variable domain reads DVKVTQSSRYLVKRTGEKVFLECVQDMDHENMFWYRQDPGLGLRLIYFSYDVKMKEKGDIPEGYSVSREKKERFSLILESASTNQTSMYLCASSLTGGYEQYFGPGTRLTVT.

This clone was recorded only once. V gene TRBV5-6 combines with J gene TRBJ1-5, with D perhaps TRBD1 (5 bases). CDR1 and CDR2 (germline): SGHDT, YYEEEE. The germline V and J ends were trimmed by 0 bases and 4 bases, with 8 bases remaining between them. The CDR3 runs 14 residues. The CDR3 DNA follows: TGTGCCAGCAGCTTGGGGTCAGGGAATCAGCCCCAGCATTTT. It yields the protein CASSLGSGNQPQHF.

The rearrangement links TRBV6-2 or TRBV6-3 to TRBJ1-2; D might be TRBD1 (6 bases). The CDR3 extends over 16 amino acids. CDR1 and CDR2 from the germline V gene are MNHEY and SVGEGT. V dropped 0 bases and J dropped 4 bases, with 15 bases sitting between them. CDR3 protein: CASSYSRQVGFYGYTF. The CDR3, as DNA: TGTGCCAGCAGTTACTCCAGACAGGTTGGGTTCTATGGCTACACCTTC.

The chain employs TRBV24-1 and TRBJ2-3; no reliable D call. This CDR3 is built from 13 residues. Per the germline V gene, CDR1 is KGHDR and CDR2 is SFDVKD. Trimming cost V 9 bases and J 2 bases, with 11 bases left between them. The chain's CDR3 is CATSLRSTDTQYF. DNA of the CDR3: TGTGCCACCTCCTTGCGATCCACAGATACGCAGTATTTT.

This clone appeared once. V gene TRBV6-5 combines with J gene TRBJ1-5; weak D call: TRBD1 (5 bases). The V end lost 7 bases, the J end lost 5 bases, and 15 bases lay between the germline ends. The CDR3 consists of 14 residues. Germline CDR1 reads MNHEY; CDR2 reads SVGAGI. CDR3 nucleotide sequence: TGTGCCAGCAAGGGCGGGGGTTGGGATCAGCCCCAGCATTTT. This gives the protein CASKGGGWDQPQHF.

This CDR3 reads CASSEGLASVYNEQFF. In DNA, the CDR3 is TGTGCCAGCAGCGAGGGACTAGCGAGCGTCTACAATGAGCAGTTCTTC. The rearrangement links TRBV4-2 to TRBJ2-1; 10 positions match TRBD2. V lost 5 bases and J lost 3; bases outside the gene matches: 7. The germline CDR1 and CDR2 sequences are LGHNA and YNFKEQ. This CDR3 has 16 residues.

The CDR3 bases are TGTGCCAGCAGCGTACTGCAACCAATCCACAATGAGCAGTTCTTC. Its protein is CASSVLQPIHNEQFF. The chain links TRBV13 to TRBJ2-1, with D unresolved. Germline V gene sequence: CDR1 PRHDT, CDR2 FYEKMQ (reference sequence). This CDR3 region has 15 residues. Trimming left V 5 bases short and J 5 bases short, with 16 bases between.

The V and J genes are TRBV7-9 and TRBJ1-1; no reliable D call. This CDR3 comprises 15 residues. The V gene lost 1 base and the J gene lost 6 bases, with 15 bases spanning the gap. Germline V lookup: CDR1 SEHNR, CDR2 FQNEAQ (reference sequence). CDR3 amino acids: CASSLVLRGRAEAFF. The CDR3, as DNA: TGTGCCAGCAGCTTAGTTCTGCGGGGTCGGGCTGAAGCTTTCTTT.

The chain joins TRBV18 to TRBJ1-3; 8 nucleotides agree with TRBD1. The CDR3 runs to 16 residues. The J segment lost 2 bases and the V segment lost 2 bases, leaving 5 bases of the junction unmatched. The germline V gene has CDR1 KGHSH and CDR2 LQKENI. CDR3: CASSPIQGAAGNTIYF. The CDR3 region has the DNA TGTGCCAGCTCACCAATTCAGGGGGCAGCTGGAAACACCATATATTTT.

CDR3 loop: CAWSVPGKFENQPQHF. CDR3 bases: TGTGCCTGGAGTGTACCCGGGAAGTTCGAGAATCAGCCCCAGCATTTT. The genes are TRBV30 and TRBJ1-5; no clear D. There are 16 residues in the CDR3. The ends were cut back, 0 bases at V and 4 bases at J, with 16 bases in the middle. Germline CDR1 GTSNPN, CDR2 SVGIG (reference sequence).

The J gene is TRBJ2-5, the V gene TRBV21-1; TRBD1, the table's D call, lacks a check against the DNA. TRBV21-1 is a pseudogene. The CDR3 totals 14 residues. CDR3 in amino acids: CASSSDRGEETQYF. The DNA of the CDR3 is TGTGCCAGCAGCAGCGACAGGGGCGAAGAGACCCAGTACTTC.

J is TRBJ2-7 and V is TRBV1; TRBD1, the D gene given by the table, was not confirmed from the DNA. TRBV1 is assigned pseudogene status. The CDR3 has 13 residues. This chain's CDR3 is CTSSRDRAYEQYF. The CDR3 nucleotides are TGCACCAGCAGCCGGGACAGGGCCTACGAGCAGTACTTC.

The chain carries TRBV7-3 and TRBJ2-5, with D tentatively TRBD2 (7 bases). Between the trimmed V and J ends, which lost 5 bases and 2 bases, there was a span of 12 bases. The CDR3 extends over 14 amino acids. Germline-derived CDR1 and CDR2 are SGHTA and FQGTGA. The CDR3 DNA follows: TGTGCCAGCAGCCCCGGGGGGCTTCAAGAGACCCAGTACTTC. Translating it yields CASSPGGLQETQYF. Based on the CDR3 plus reference TRBV7-3 and TRBJ2-5, the full variable domain is GAGVSQTPSNKVTEKGKYVELRCDPISGHTALYWYRQSLGQGPEFLIYFQGTGAADDSGLPNDRFFAVRPEGSVSTLKIQRTERGDSAVYLCASSPGGLQETQYFGPGTRLLVL.

The table lists this clone with many counts. The chain uses TRBV28 and TRBJ1-6, with 8 bases identical to TRBD1. Germline CDR1 reads MDHEN; CDR2 reads SYDVKM. This CDR3 is built from 14 residues. The V gene end was trimmed by 3 bases and the J gene end by 14 bases; junction bases not matched to a gene: 9. CDR3 protein: CASSLQGAKGTLHF. The CDR3 DNA follows: TGTGCCAGCAGTTTGCAGGGGGCAAAGGGTACCCTCCACTTT.

The CDR3 DNA is TGTGCCAGCAGCCAAGGGGGAAGGGGGCACGAGCAGTACTTC. Encoded protein: CASSQGGRGHEQYF. The rearrangement joins TRBV3-1 (or the pseudogene TRBV3-2) to TRBJ2-7; 7 positions match TRBD1. CDR3 length equals 14 residues. Trimming removed 1 base from V and 5 bases from J; junction bases left unmatched: 5. Germline lookup yields CDR1 LGHDT and CDR2 YNNKEL (reference sequence).

As regards this clone: Other DNA sequences in the sample encode the same CDR3. V usage is TRBV7-2 and J usage is TRBJ2-1; TRBD2 matches at 16 bases. Losses at the gene ends were 4 bases for V and 6 bases for J; bases not matched to a gene: 3. CDR1 SGHTA and CDR2 FQGNSA come from the germline V gene. The CDR3 sequence is 16 residues long. The DNA for the CDR3 is TGTGCCAGCAGCTCGGGACTAGCGGGAGGGAGCAATGAGCAGTTCTTC. It translates to CASSSGLAGGSNEQFF.

This chain links TRBV19 with TRBJ2-7; 9 bases fit TRBD2. The V and J ends lost 3 bases and 2 bases, in that order; junction bases with no gene match: 2. The CDR3 is 14 amino acids. Per the germline V gene, CDR1 is LNHDA and CDR2 is SQIVND (reference sequence). The CDR3 spells CASSMSGGTYEQYF. The CDR3 nucleotides are TGTGCCAGTAGTATGAGCGGGGGGACCTACGAGCAGTACTTC.

Remarks on this clone: A much larger clone differs by one base, so this may be a read error. The chain has TRBV28 and TRBJ1-5, with D possibly being TRBD1 (5 bases). CDR1 and CDR2 (germline): MDHEN, SYDVKM. The CDR3 loop spans 13 amino acids. Deletions cut 3 bases from V and 6 bases from J, with 9 bases between. DNA for the CDR3: TGTGCCAGCAGTTTGACAGTCATTCAGCCCCAGCATTTT. Translating gives CASSLTVIQPQHF.

The chain is built from TRBV7-8 and TRBJ1-5, with TRBD1 matching over 11 bases. V dropped 5 bases and J dropped 3; count of bases not matched to a gene: 6. This CDR3 is built from 16 residues. The germline gives CDR1 SGHVS, CDR2 FQNEAQ. In DNA form, the CDR3 reads TGTGCCAGCAGCCTAGGACAGGGGGCAATCAATCAGCCCCAGCATTTT. It translates to CASSLGQGAINQPQHF.

The V call is TRBV9, the J call TRBJ1-1, with unresolved D. The CDR3 is 12 residues long. V lost 4 bases, J lost 0 bases, and 4 bases lay in between. Germline CDR1 and CDR2: SGDLS and YYNGEE. CDR3 sequence (DNA): TGTGCCAGCAGCCAGTTGAACACTGAAGCTTTCTTT. Residues: CASSQLNTEAFF.

The CDR3 protein is CASSLFGQGDQPQHF. CDR3 nucleotide sequence: TGTGCCAGCAGCCTGTTCGGACAGGGCGATCAGCCCCAGCATTTT. This sequence joins TRBV16 and TRBJ1-5; 8 nucleotides line up with TRBD1. Germline-derived CDR1 and CDR2 are KGHSY and FQNENV. There are 15 residues in the CDR3. Losses at the gene ends were 4 bases for V and 5 bases for J; bases not matched to a gene: 7.

V is TRBV5-1 and J is TRBJ2-6; 7 nucleotides align to TRBD1. The CDR3 loop spans 17 amino acids. Germline CDR1 SGHRS, CDR2 YFSETQ. Losses at the gene ends were 4 bases for V and 4 bases for J; bases not matched to a gene: 11. This chain's CDR3 is CASSSGTVTYGANVLTF. The DNA for the CDR3 is TGCGCCAGCAGCAGTGGGACAGTTACATACGGGGCCAACGTCCTGACTTTC.

The chain recombines TRBV5-1 with TRBJ1-1; possibly TRBD1 for D (5 bases). Germline V gene sequence: CDR1 SGHRS, CDR2 YFSETQ. This CDR3 has 15 amino acids. Trimming pared 0 bases from V and 5 bases from J, leaving 14 bases between. The CDR3 here is CASSLAGIGRTEAFF. The CDR3 DNA is TGCGCCAGCAGCTTGGCAGGGATCGGGAGGACTGAAGCTTTCTTT.

The J gene is TRBJ1-5, the V gene TRBV11-2; tentatively, D is TRBD1 (6 bases). This CDR3 is 15 amino acids long. V lost 5 bases, J lost 5 bases, and 16 bases lay in between. Germline lookup yields CDR1 SGHAT and CDR2 FQNNGV. For the CDR3, the DNA is TGTGCCAGCAGCGTTGGGACACGGGGGGATCAGCCCCAGCATTTT. Its protein is CASSVGTRGDQPQHF. Variable domain in full (rest from reference TRBV11-2 and TRBJ1-5): EAGVAQSPRYKIIEKRQSVAFWCNPISGHATLYWYQQILGQGPKLLIQFQNNGVVDDSQLPKDRFSAERLKGVDSTLKIQPAKLEDSAVYLCASSVGTRGDQPQHFGDGTRLSIL.